This T cell receptor beta chain was captured by sequencing in a study of molecular identifiers for immune sequencing clone quantification. MiXCR was run by TCRdb on the PCR reads, yielding one entry per CDR3 protein. Here the sample spans more than 450,000 distinct CDR3 sequences, around 23% being singletons. V was clipped by 0 bases and J by 3 bases; unmatched bases: 3. The CDR3 has 15 residues. The germline gives CDR1 SGHAT, CDR2 FQNNGV. The receptor's source is a human donor in good health. Some libraries in this study had Jurkat cell RNA spiked in. The rearrangement uses TRBV11-2 and TRBJ2-3, with 7 bases lining up with TRBD1. The sample consisted of naive CD8+ T cells from blood, with Jurkat cell RNA spiked in. The subset here: FACS-sorted CD8+CD4-CCR7+CD45RA+ naive T cells. The CDR3 is CASSLDVTGTDTQYF. The CDR3 bases are TGTGCCAGCAGCTTAGACGTGACAGGGACAGATACGCAGTATTTT.